This TCR beta chain was captured by sequencing in a study of cytomegalovirus exposure and HLA in healthy donors. Notes on the study in general: Three chains linked to CMV were shown in vitro to be specific for CMV antigens. The TCR clusters that emerged in the first cohort tended, a later analysis found, to co-occur in the 110 or so validation repertoires. The listing of roughly 160 TCR beta chains classed them as cytomegalovirus-associated.

Germline V gene lookup returns CDR1 SGHRS and CDR2 YFSETQ. V lost 0 bases to trimming and J lost 7 bases, with 8 bases between them. The CDR3 loop spans 13 amino acids. TCRdb's table, derived via immunoSEQ multiplex PCR, lists solely in-frame clones and lacks some. The sample lists 100,000 to 150,000 clones; about nine tenths were seen once. Remarks on this clone: Its antigen is not known.

The TCR originated in a woman aged 18-35 years in good health and CMV-seronegative. The rearrangement links TRBV5-1 to TRBJ1-5; no clear D. Sequencing was done on a sample of PBMCs. The CDR3 here is CASSLAPQQPQHF. The CDR3, as DNA: TGCGCCAGCAGCTTGGCCCCTCAGCAGCCCCAGCATTTT.